Given below is one T cell receptor (beta chain) in context. Its cognate antigen is unknown. The data were obtained in a study of graft-versus-host responses after intestinal transplantation. Study overall: Anti-thymocyte globulin induction, then tacrolimus and steroids for roughly 3 years, went to all recipients. Study-wide findings and caveats: GvH clones detected in recipient marrow included some appearing first in ileum or blood. The study found high graft-versus-host to host-versus-graft clonal ratios in allografts of patients with graft-donor T cell macrochimerism. Maximum circulating GvH clone levels tracked with early post-transplant HvG decreases.

The assay was immunoSEQ multiplex PCR, and TCRdb's table has in-frame clones only and misses some. The sample yields some 86,000 clones, roughly 91% seen once. The input for sequencing was unstimulated CD4+ T cells sorted from spleen or lymph node cells, taken before intestinal transplant. This clonotype originated in a human donor who received an intestinal transplant.

DNA of the CDR3: TGTGCCAGCAGCTCAGGACTAGCGGGGGGGGAATCAGAGACCCAGTACTTC. Its translation: CASSSGLAGGESETQYF. This chain connects TRBV9 to TRBJ2-5; 15 bases are a match to TRBD2. V was clipped by 4 bases and J by 4 bases; unmatched bases: 8. The CDR3 totals 17 residues. In germline, CDR1 is SGDLS, CDR2 YYNGEE.